This T cell receptor beta chain emerged from a study of blood T cell repertoires in COVID-19. Original handling: Amplification of reference gene primers provided the estimated nucleated cell counts. Some clones are missing from TCRdb's copy, which holds only in-frame ones; the method was immunoSEQ multiplex PCR. The D gene and trimming were derived from the DNA, and the V and J assignments and clone size from that table. There are 70,000 or so clones in the sample; about 85% occur only once, and around 3% lies in the top ten. This CDR3 comprises 13 residues. Germline CDR1 reads LGHNA; CDR2 reads YSLEER. V lost 9 bases, J lost 0 bases, and 3 bases stayed unmatched.

The origin of this receptor is an elderly man with acute or convalescent COVID-19. The rearrangement links TRBV4-3 to TRBJ2-7; 9 bases map to TRBD2. The sequencing sample was made of peripheral blood. CDR3 sequence: CASSSGVSYEQYF. The CDR3, as DNA: TGCGCCAGTTCTAGCGGGGTCTCCTACGAGCAGTACTTC.